Listed below are T cell receptor beta chains from one sample, sequenced in a study of molecular identifiers for immune sequencing clone quantification. TCRdb itself ran the PCR reads through MiXCR, one entry per CDR3 protein. Altogether 300,000 to 350,000 distinct CDR3 sequences are present, around a fifth being singletons, with the ten largest covering approximately 0.85%. Sequenced material: naive CD8+ T cells from blood, with Jurkat cell RNA spiked in. These receptors were collected from a human donor in good health. Some libraries in this study had Jurkat cell RNA spiked in. The CDR3 runs from the conserved cysteine through the conserved F or W. D genes are given only for firm matches. The listing skips clone size in some rows; elsewhere it reads once, few, many or a size class.

d_gene	v_gene	len	j_gene	abundance	CDR3aa	CDR3nt
TRBD2	TRBV30	14	TRBJ2-3	many	CAWSGAGGTDTQYF	TGTGCCTGGAGTGGAGCGGGAGGGACAGATACGCAGTATTTT
.	TRBV27	14	TRBJ2-7	.	CASSLFGESYEQYF	TGTGCCAGCAGTTTATTTGGGGAGTCCTACGAGCAGTACTTC
TRBD2	TRBV3-1	16	TRBJ2-7	few	CASSQTVLAGGSEQYF	TGTGCCAGCAGCCAGACCGTACTCGCGGGAGGGAGCGAGCAGTACTTC
.	TRBV4-3	16	TRBJ1-3	.	CASSQDPGRLGNTIYF	TGCGCCAGCAGCCAAGATCCAGGCCGATTGGGAAACACCATATATTTT
TRBD1	TRBV12-3/TRBV12-4	15	TRBJ1-1	few	CASSLTGWLGTEAFF	TGTGCCAGCAGTTTGACAGGGTGGTTGGGGACTGAAGCTTTCTTT
.	TRBV4-2	13	TRBJ2-3	few	CASSQMSGRPGYF	TGTGCCAGCAGCCAAATGTCGGGCAGGCCAGGGTATTTT
TRBD2	TRBV19	15	TRBJ2-1	.	CASSIGSGGHDEQFF	TGTGCCAGTAGTATCGGGAGCGGGGGACACGATGAGCAGTTCTTC
TRBD1	TRBV12-3/TRBV12-4	13	TRBJ2-7	many	CASSPGQVTEQYF	TGTGCCAGCAGTCCAGGACAGGTTACGGAGCAGTACTTC
TRBD2	TRBV29-1	15	TRBJ2-3	many	CSVEETSGATDTQYF	TGCAGCGTTGAGGAGACTAGCGGAGCCACAGATACGCAGTATTTT
.	TRBV10-3	14	TRBJ2-5	.	CAISEGQPQETQYF	TGTGCCATCAGTGAAGGTCAGCCCCAAGAGACCCAGTACTTC
.	TRBV20-1	18	TRBJ2-3	.	CSAREASEPAASTDTQYF	TGCAGTGCTAGAGAGGCTTCGGAACCTGCAGCCAGCACAGATACGCAGTATTTT
.	TRBV6-2/TRBV6-3	12	TRBJ1-4	many	CASSYSLEKLFF	TGTGCCAGCAGTTACTCCTTGGAAAAACTGTTTTTT
TRBD1	TRBV2	14	TRBJ2-2	many	CASDGTGSTGELFF	TGTGCCAGCGACGGGACAGGGTCCACCGGGGAGCTGTTTTTT
.	TRBV5-1	12	TRBJ1-2	many	CASSGDNYGYTF	TGCGCCAGCTCGGGGGACAACTATGGCTACACCTTC
.	TRBV11-1	15	TRBJ2-7	many	CASSPSRGLGDEQYF	TGTGCCAGCAGCCCGAGCAGGGGTCTAGGGGACGAGCAGTACTTC
.	TRBV19	12	TRBJ1-5	many	CASSYSNQPQHF	TGTGCCAGCAGTTACAGCAATCAGCCCCAGCATTTT
TRBD1	TRBV5-8	14	TRBJ2-7	many	CASSSDRGSHEQYF	TGTGCCAGCAGCTCGGACAGGGGAAGCCACGAGCAGTACTTC
.	TRBV5-1	13	TRBJ1-1	many	CASSPSGHTEAFF	TGCGCCAGCAGCCCAAGCGGGCACACTGAAGCTTTCTTT
.	TRBV20-1	13	TRBJ2-7	few	CSAPTASSYEQYF	TGCAGTGCGCCCACTGCGAGCTCCTACGAGCAGTACTTC
.	TRBV11-3	11	TRBJ2-7	many	CHSGQTYEQYF	TGCCATTCGGGACAAACCTACGAGCAGTACTTC
.	TRBV29-1	12	TRBJ2-5	many	CSVERPQETQYF	TGCAGCGTTGAGCGCCCCCAAGAGACCCAGTACTTC
.	TRBV6-2/TRBV6-3	11	TRBJ1-5	many	CASGPDQPQHF	TGTGCCAGCGGGCCTGATCAGCCCCAGCATTTT
.	TRBV7-2	15	TRBJ2-7	few	CASSLAGVYADEQYF	TGTGCCAGCAGCTTAGCGGGAGTGTACGCCGACGAGCAGTACTTC
.	TRBV30	14	TRBJ2-1	many	CAWSEGIGGNEQFF	TGTGCCTGGAGTGAGGGTATAGGAGGGAATGAGCAGTTCTTC
TRBD2	TRBV20-1	15	TRBJ2-3	many	CSALLVAGHTDTQYF	TGCAGTGCTCTCTTGGTAGCGGGGCACACAGATACGCAGTATTTT
TRBD2	TRBV4-3	18	TRBJ2-3	few	CASSQDRSSGSNTDTQYF	TGCGCCAGCAGCCAAGATCGGTCTAGCGGGAGTAACACAGATACGCAGTATTTT
.	TRBV21-1	17	TRBJ2-7	.	CASSKDHPAGGEVEQYF	TGTGCCAGCAGCAAAGACCACCCGGCCGGGGGTGAGGTCGAGCAGTACTTC
.	TRBV20-1	12	TRBJ2-3	many	CSAREIHDTQYF	TGCAGTGCTAGAGAAATCCACGATACGCAGTATTTT
TRBD2	TRBV20-1	14	TRBJ2-5	few	CSAPWLAGSETQYF	TGCAGTGCTCCCTGGCTAGCGGGATCAGAGACCCAGTACTTC
.	TRBV27	16	TRBJ2-1	.	CASSFLESIQGNERFF	TGTGCCAGCAGTTTCTTAGAATCAATACAGGGAAATGAGCGGTTCTTC
.	TRBV20-1	15	TRBJ1-1	few	CGARSLTVMNTEAFF	TGCGGTGCTAGATCTTTGACAGTTATGAACACTGAAGCTTTCTTT
.	TRBV19	15	TRBJ2-3	many	CASSMGASFADTQYF	TGTGCCAGTAGTATGGGAGCGTCGTTCGCAGATACGCAGTATTTT
.	TRBV7-8	14	TRBJ2-3	few	CASSLVLLTDTQYF	TGTGCCAGCAGCTTAGTCCTCCTCACAGATACGCAGTATTTT
.	TRBV29-1	12	TRBJ2-7	many	CSVVRGSYEQYF	TGCAGCGTTGTGCGGGGATCCTACGAGCAGTACTTC
TRBD1	TRBV7-9	14	TRBJ1-4	few	CASRRTGDNEKLFF	TGTGCCAGCAGACGGACAGGGGATAATGAAAAACTGTTTTTT
TRBD2	TRBV6-2/TRBV6-3	16	TRBJ2-1	.	CASSAHERGRGNEQFF	TGTGCCAGCAGTGCCCACGAGCGGGGGCGGGGCAATGAGCAGTTCTTC
.	TRBV5-6	17	TRBJ2-6	.	CASSSGTDVSGANVPTF	TGTGCCAGCAGCTCCGGGACCGACGTTTCTGGAGCCAACGTCCCGACTTTC
.	TRBV15	14	TRBJ2-7	.	CATSRVVSSYEQYF	TGTGCCACCAGCAGAGTGGTTTCCTCCTACGAGCAGTACTTC
.	TRBV2	15	TRBJ1-3	many	CASSEEYYSGNTIYF	TGTGCCAGCAGTGAGGAGTACTACTCTGGAAACACCATATATTTT
.	TRBV30	12	TRBJ2-1	many	CAWSVAYNEQFF	TGTGCCTGGAGTGTTGCCTACAATGAGCAGTTCTTC
.	TRBV5-6	14	TRBJ1-1	many	CASSLWGLNTEAFF	TGTGCCAGCAGCTTGTGGGGGCTGAACACTGAAGCTTTCTTT
.	TRBV4-3	14	TRBJ2-3	.	CASSPGFFGDTQYF	.
.	TRBV5-5	14	TRBJ2-7	many	CASSATREFYEQYF	TGTGCCAGCAGCGCGACACGCGAGTTCTACGAGCAGTACTTC
TRBD2	TRBV3-1	14	TRBJ2-5	once	CASSLPGLKETQYF	TGTGCCAGCAGCCTACCGGGACTAAAAGAGACCCAGTACTTC
.	TRBV25-1	14	TRBJ2-5	.	CASSGWGPRGTQYF	TGTGCCAGCAGTGGCTGGGGTCCAAGGGGGACCCAGTACTTC
.	TRBV4-1	13	TRBJ2-5	many	CASSQLLEETQYF	TGCGCCAGCAGCCAACTCTTAGAAGAGACCCAGTACTTC
.	TRBV4-1	14	TRBJ2-7	many	CASSPRQESWEQYF	TGCGCCAGCAGCCCGAGACAGGAATCTTGGGAGCAGTACTTC